The 12 T cell receptor beta chains below all came from one sample that was sequenced in a study of cytomegalovirus exposure and HLA in healthy donors. This PCR relied on a set of 60 Vbeta primers and 13 Jbeta primers. Only in-frame clones appear in the TCRdb table, and some are missing; sequencing was by immunoSEQ multiplex PCR. There are under 40,000 clones in the sample, with about 5% held by the top ten. The sequenced sample was PBMCs. These receptors all come from a female donor in good health and CMV-seronegative.

The chain carries TRBV6-1 and TRBJ1-5; TRBD1 might be the D (6 bases). This CDR3 region has 16 residues. Germline lookup yields CDR1 MNHNS and CDR2 SASEGT. V was trimmed by 2 bases and J by 0 bases, leaving 11 bases between them. The CDR3 loop is CASSERTGRSNQPQHF. For the CDR3, the DNA is TGTGCCAGCAGTGAAAGAACAGGGCGTAGCAATCAGCCCCAGCATTTT.

The CDR3, as DNA: TGTGCCAGCAGCCGAGTACCCTCTGGAAACACCATATATTTT. Translation: CASSRVPSGNTIYF. The genes are TRBV7-9 and TRBJ1-3; no clear D gene. The germline CDR1 and CDR2 sequences are SEHNR and FQNEAQ (reference sequence). This CDR3 contains 14 residues. Trimming removed 5 bases at V and 0 bases at J, with 8 bases between.

The chain has TRBV4-1 and TRBJ1-5; 8 bases agree with TRBD1. Germline values: CDR1 MGHRA, CDR2 YSYEKL. The V segment lost 0 bases and the J segment 6 bases; nucleotides outside the gene matches: 10. CDR3 length equals 17 residues. CDR3 amino acids: CASSQDSVQGAGQPQHF. CDR3 coding DNA: TGCGCCAGCAGCCAAGATTCGGTTCAGGGGGCTGGTCAGCCCCAGCATTTT.

Remarks on this clone: At one end the junction does not follow the germline gene, possibly because of a read error. The chain uses TRBV5-8 and TRBJ1-2, with D hard to call. Germline CDR1 and CDR2: SGHTS and YDEGEE. This CDR3 contains 11 residues. CDR3: CASSLVGRNLF. The CDR3 DNA is TGTGCCAGCAGCTTGGTGGGCCGGAACCTCTTC.

This chain uses TRBV7-3 with TRBJ2-2; D is undetermined. Trimming shortened V by 2 bases and J by 6 bases, and 4 bases separated the two germline ends. This CDR3 is built from 12 residues. Germline V lookup: CDR1 SGHTA, CDR2 FQGTGA. The CDR3 reads CASSLSPGELFF. The CDR3 nucleotides are TGTGCCAGCAGCTTATCTCCCGGGGAGCTGTTTTTT. Complete variable domain (other parts from reference TRBV7-3 and TRBJ2-2): GAGVSQTPSNKVTEKGKYVELRCDPISGHTALYWYRQSLGQGPEFLIYFQGTGAADDSGLPNDRFFAVRPEGSVSTLKIQRTERGDSAVYLCASSLSPGELFFGEGSRLTVL.

The J gene is TRBJ1-6, the V gene TRBV9; D is ambiguous. The CDR3 is 14 residues long. The V gene lost 6 bases and the J gene lost 9 bases, with 16 bases spanning the gap. Germline assignment: CDR1 SGDLS and CDR2 YYNGEE. The CDR3 protein is CASNPTPNSSPLHF. As DNA, the CDR3 is TGTGCCAGCAACCCTACCCCCAATAGTTCACCCCTCCACTTT.

The V call is TRBV29-1, the J call TRBJ2-3; D possibly corresponds to TRBD1 (6 bases). V shed 4 bases and J shed 0 bases, with 11 bases lying between them. Germline CDR1 and CDR2: SQVTM and ANQGSEA. This CDR3 region has 14 residues. The CDR3 loop reads CSVATGISTDTQYF. Written as DNA, the CDR3 is TGCAGCGTTGCCACAGGGATTAGCACAGATACGCAGTATTTT.

This chain connects TRBV2 to TRBJ1-5; 7 bases agree with TRBD1. The CDR3 has 13 residues. Per germline, CDR1 SNHLY and CDR2 FYNNEI. V gave up 4 bases and J gave up 5 bases; unmatched junction bases: 2. Written as DNA, the CDR3 is TGTGCCAGCAGTGCCGACAGGGATCAGCCCCAGCATTTT. Protein: CASSADRDQPQHF.

The chain employs TRBV5-1 and TRBJ1-5; 8 bases fit TRBD1. The CDR3 is made up of 16 amino acids. V lost 4 bases and J lost 1; bases outside the gene matches: 7. The germline V gene encodes CDR1 SGHRS and CDR2 YFSETQ. CDR3 sequence reads: CASSPTGQGSNQPQHF. CDR3 DNA: TGCGCCAGCAGCCCTACAGGACAGGGAAGCAATCAGCCCCAGCATTTT.

V gene TRBV9 combines with J gene TRBJ2-7, with 7 positions matching TRBD2. The V gene's germline CDR1 is SGDLS and CDR2 YYNGEE. This CDR3 spans 13 amino acids. V lost 3 bases to trimming and J lost 3 bases; unmatched junction nucleotides: 3. The CDR3 protein is CASSAGLGYEQYF. CDR3 bases: TGTGCCAGCAGCGCCGGACTAGGCTACGAGCAGTACTTC.

V and J are TRBV14 and TRBJ2-1; 8 bases line up with TRBD2. V was clipped by 1 base and J by 5 bases; unmatched bases: 7. The germline gives CDR1 SGHDN, CDR2 FVKESK. This CDR3 spans 16 amino acids. CDR3 in DNA: TGTGCCAGCAGCCAAGGAGAGGGACTAGATGACAATGAGCAGTTCTTC. Translation gives CASSQGEGLDDNEQFF.

The chain has TRBV28 and TRBJ2-7; 7 positions agree with TRBD1. Trimming cost V 5 bases and J 7 bases; bases outside gene matches: 14. From germline, CDR1 is MDHEN and CDR2 SYDVKM. CDR3 length: 15 amino acids. CDR3 amino acids: CASSGRQGFLGEQYF. CDR3 nucleotides: TGTGCCAGCAGTGGACGACAGGGTTTCCTTGGTGAGCAGTACTTC.